Each of the 29 T cell receptor beta chains below was sequenced from the same sample in a study of T cell repertoires in cytomegalovirus infection. TCRdb re-called the reads with MiXCR, one entry per CDR3 protein. The data contain tens of thousands of distinct CDR3 sequences, around 3.8% of them seen just once; the ten biggest clones take up 20% to 25%. The material sequenced was PBMCs. Receptor source: a human donor in good health (CMV status not recorded). Some clones in this sample may be carry-over from other donors' samples.

This clonotype was detected a few times. The chain employs TRBV28 and TRBJ1-5; a possible D gene is TRBD1 (6 bases). The CDR3 spans 15 residues. V was clipped by 4 bases and J by 7 bases, with 17 bases between them. Germline V gene sequence: CDR1 MDHEN, CDR2 SYDVKM. CDR3 amino acids: CASSYVGGTNQPQHF. The CDR3, as DNA: TGTGCCAGCAGTTACGTGGGGGGGACAAACCAGCCCCAGCATTTT.

This clonotype showed up many times. The CDR3 protein is CASTYGTVEGGYTF. Here the CDR3 DNA reads TGTGCCAGTACATACGGGACGGTCGAGGGGGGCTACACCTTC. The chain carries TRBV7-2 and TRBJ1-2; D perhaps matches TRBD1 (5 bases). CDR1 and CDR2 (germline): SGHTA, FQGNSA. V lost 9 bases and J lost 8, with 22 bases in between. CDR3 length: 14 amino acids.

CDR3 protein: CASSFPTGNHEQFF. The DNA of the CDR3 is TGTGCCAGCAGCTTCCCGACAGGGAATCATGAGCAGTTCTTC. V usage is TRBV7-9 and J usage is TRBJ2-1; 7 bases line up with TRBD1. J gave up 8 bases and V 3 bases, and 7 bases lay outside the gene matches. The germline gives CDR1 SEHNR, CDR2 FQNEAQ (reference sequence). The CDR3 is 14 amino acids.

Only a few counts were recorded for this clonotype. The V and J genes are TRBV6-2 or TRBV6-3 and TRBJ2-5; either TRBD1 or TRBD2 may fit D (5 bases each). The CDR3 sequence is 15 residues long. Deletions cut 6 bases from V and 5 bases from J, with 19 bases between. From germline, CDR1 is MNHEY and CDR2 SVGEGT. Here the CDR3 reads CASRAGTGRGETQYF. In DNA form, the CDR3 reads TGTGCCAGCAGAGCCGGGACGGGGAGAGGGGAGACCCAGTACTTC.

This clonotype has at least ten counts. The rearrangement joins TRBV2 to TRBJ1-5; 8 positions match TRBD1. CDR1 and CDR2 (germline): SNHLY, FYNNEI. J lost 3 bases, V lost 3 bases, and 4 bases had no gene match. The CDR3 contains 15 residues. Here the CDR3 reads CASSETGDTNQPQHF. The CDR3 region has the DNA TGTGCCAGCAGTGAGACAGGGGATACCAATCAGCCCCAGCATTTT. Full variable domain (missing parts from reference TRBV2 and TRBJ1-5): EPEVTQTPSHQVTQMGQEVILRCVPISNHLYFYWYRQILGQKVEFLVSFYNNEISEKSEIFDDQFSVERPDGSNFTLKIRSTKLEDSAMYFCASSETGDTNQPQHFGDGTRLSIL.

This clonotype was counted many times. The V gene is TRBV5-1, the J gene TRBJ1-1; 10 nucleotides match TRBD1. The CDR3 contains 14 residues. V lost 5 bases to trimming and J lost 3 bases; unmatched junction nucleotides: 4. Germline assignment: CDR1 SGHRS and CDR2 YFSETQ. This CDR3 reads CASRRTGGDTEAFF. As DNA, the CDR3 is TGCGCCAGCAGAAGGACAGGGGGAGACACTGAAGCTTTCTTT.

This clonotype was seen repeatedly, ten times or more. The chain links TRBV7-8 to TRBJ2-7, with D maybe TRBD2 (5 bases). Germline assignment: CDR1 SGHVS and CDR2 FQNEAQ. The CDR3 spans 16 residues. V lost 2 bases, J lost 0 bases, and 14 bases lay in between. The CDR3 region has the DNA TGTGCCAGCAGCTTAAGAGGGATCAAAAGCTCCTACGAGCAGTACTTC. Protein product: CASSLRGIKSSYEQYF.

There are many counts of this clonotype. V is TRBV11-2 and J is TRBJ1-1; D is perhaps TRBD1 (5 bases). This CDR3 spans 15 amino acids. The V end lost 2 bases, the J end lost 1 base, and 11 bases lay between the germline ends. The germline V gene encodes CDR1 SGHAT and CDR2 FQNNGV. For the CDR3, the DNA is TGTGCCAGCAGCTTAAGGCTGGGGGAGAACACTGAAGCTTTCTTT. This translates into CASSLRLGENTEAFF.

This clonotype was picked up many times. The J gene is TRBJ2-5, the V gene TRBV7-2, with D perhaps TRBD2 (5 bases). Per germline, CDR1 SGHTA and CDR2 FQGNSA. The germline V and J ends were trimmed by 2 bases and 6 bases, with 13 bases remaining between them. This CDR3 spans 14 amino acids. CDR3 in amino acids: CASSLRSGMQTQYF. The CDR3 DNA follows: TGTGCCAGCAGCTTAAGATCGGGAATGCAGACCCAGTACTTC.

This clonotype was seen ten or more times. V gene TRBV7-2 combines with J gene TRBJ2-2; no clear D. V lost 1 base and J 4 bases, leaving 10 bases between the germline ends. Germline values: CDR1 SGHTA, CDR2 FQGNSA. The CDR3 runs to 15 residues. This CDR3 is CASSLVLRSTGELFF. CDR3 nucleotides: TGTGCCAGCAGCTTAGTTTTGCGTTCCACCGGGGAGCTGTTTTTT.

This clonotype was seen repeatedly, ten times or more. The genes are TRBV7-3 and TRBJ2-3; maybe TRBD2 (6 bases). Germline CDR1 is SGHTA and CDR2 is FQGTGA. The CDR3 loop spans 13 amino acids. Between the trimmed V and J ends, which lost 8 bases and 2 bases, there was a span of 11 bases. The chain's CDR3 is CASAWEATDTQYF. In nucleotides, the CDR3 is TGTGCCAGCGCTTGGGAGGCCACAGATACGCAGTATTTT.

This clonotype has at least ten counts. The rearrangement uses TRBV12-3 or TRBV12-4 and TRBJ2-3; TRBD1 aligns across 7 bases. V dropped 2 bases and J dropped 12; count of bases not matched to a gene: 11. This CDR3 comprises 14 residues. The CDR3 reads CASSLLGQVWDQYF. The CDR3 coding sequence is TGTGCCAGCAGTTTACTCGGACAGGTCTGGGATCAGTATTTT.

This clonotype was counted at least ten times. The CDR3 sequence is CASSLMESVGKAFF. The CDR3 DNA is TGTGCCAGCAGCTTAATGGAGTCAGTAGGGAAAGCTTTCTTT. The chain is built from TRBV7-2 and TRBJ1-1; no definite D call. Germline V gives CDR1 SGHTA, CDR2 FQGNSA. The CDR3 has 14 residues. Trimming took 2 bases from V and 9 from J, leaving 16 bases between them.

This clonotype was observed many times. The chain employs TRBV7-2 and TRBJ2-5; possibly TRBD1 or TRBD2 for D (6 bases each). Trimming pared 0 bases from V and 5 bases from J, leaving 10 bases between. The CDR3 is 14 residues long. Germline V gene data show CDR1 as SGHTA and CDR2 as FQGNSA. The CDR3 DNA reads as TGTGCCAGCAGCTTAGCCCGGGGGCGGGAGACCCAGTACTTC. Its translation: CASSLARGRETQYF.

In this sample, this clonotype turned up many times. The V gene is TRBV7-2, the J gene TRBJ2-7, with unresolved D. The CDR3 is made up of 14 amino acids. Germline values: CDR1 SGHTA, CDR2 FQGNSA. Trimming pared 5 bases from V and 4 bases from J, leaving 15 bases between. CDR3 DNA: TGTGCCAGCAGCGAAAGAAGTGGCAGATACGAGCAGTACTTC. It is translated as CASSERSGRYEQYF.

This clonotype was counted many times. The chain uses TRBV7-8 and TRBJ2-1; TRBD2 matches 7 bases. Trimming at V came to 5 bases and at J to 0 bases, leaving 13 bases not matched to a gene. Germline V gene data show CDR1 as SGHVS and CDR2 as FQNEAQ. The CDR3 contains 18 residues. This CDR3 is CASSVFAGVPSSYNEQFF. The DNA of the CDR3 is TGTGCCAGCAGCGTCTTTGCGGGAGTTCCCAGCTCCTACAATGAGCAGTTCTTC.

This clonotype occurred many times. Possible read error: a much larger clone is one base away. DNA for the CDR3: TGTGCCAGCACCAGAGGGGAGACCCAGTACTTC. This translates into CASTRGETQYF. The rearrangement links TRBV6-8 to TRBJ2-5; D may be TRBD2 (5 bases). CDR3 size: 11 residues. V was shortened by 7 bases and J by 5 bases, with 8 bases between the two germline ends. The germline CDR1 and CDR2 sequences are MNHGY and SAAAGT.

The sample holds many counts of this clonotype. The genes are TRBV7-2 and TRBJ1-6; no clear D. The CDR3 contains 15 residues. Trimming left V 1 base short and J 6 bases short, with 10 bases between. Germline assignment: CDR1 SGHTA and CDR2 FQGNSA. The CDR3 region has the DNA TGTGCCAGCAGCTTAGGTTCTGGGAGTAATTCACCCCTCCACTTT. Amino acids: CASSLGSGSNSPLHF.

Points on this clonotype: This may be a read error: a much more frequent sequence differs by one nucleotide. The chain carries TRBV6-5 and TRBJ2-3, with 10 bases that match TRBD2. Germline CDR1 is MNHEY and CDR2 is SVGAGI. This CDR3 has 15 residues. J was trimmed by 5 bases and V by 5 bases; bases with no gene match: 7. CDR3 sequence: CASSEVAGGVDTQYF. The DNA for the CDR3 is TGTGCCAGCAGTGAAGTAGCGGGGGGCGTAGATACGCAGTATTTT.

This clonotype was counted many times. This rearrangement joins TRBV6-2 or TRBV6-3 to TRBJ2-7; D is uncertain. CDR1 MNHEY and CDR2 SVGEGT come from the germline V gene. V dropped 8 bases and J dropped 1 base, with 12 bases sitting between them. This CDR3 has 13 amino acids. The CDR3 is CASLKDVSYEQYF. As DNA, the CDR3 is TGTGCCAGCTTAAAGGACGTTTCCTACGAGCAGTACTTC.

This clonotype was counted ten times or more. The rearrangement joins TRBV6-4 to TRBJ1-2; the D gene is possibly TRBD1 (5 bases). With 5 bases removed from V and 4 bases from J, the gap between germline ends came to 11 bases. Germline CDR1 reads MRHNA; CDR2 reads SNTAGT. The CDR3 totals 13 residues. In DNA, the CDR3 is TGTGCCAGCAGTCCCGGGGGGGGCTATGGCTACACCTTC. Its protein product is CASSPGGGYGYTF.

By sample share, this clonotype is medium-sized. The chain has TRBV11-2 and TRBJ2-3; 7 nucleotides agree with TRBD1. V was pared by 2 bases and J by 1 base, with 3 bases of the junction left unmatched. The CDR3 runs to 15 residues. Germline V gives CDR1 SGHAT, CDR2 FQNNGV. DNA for the CDR3: TGTGCCAGCAGCTTAAACAGGGGTCGCACAGATACGCAGTATTTT. This gives the protein CASSLNRGRTDTQYF.

This clonotype showed up many times. V and J are TRBV7-8 and TRBJ2-1, with 11 nucleotides matching TRBD2. Looked up from germline, CDR1 is SGHVS and CDR2 is FQNEAQ. V lost 1 base to trimming and J lost 5 bases; unmatched junction nucleotides: 4. This CDR3 region has 16 residues. The CDR3 here is CASSLGLAGGHNEQFF. CDR3 DNA sequence: TGTGCCAGCAGCTTAGGGCTAGCGGGAGGACACAATGAGCAGTTCTTC.

In its sample, this clonotype was seen many times. V usage is TRBV7-2 and J usage is TRBJ2-7; D uncertain. The CDR3 has 13 residues. Germline values: CDR1 SGHTA, CDR2 FQGNSA. The V gene lost 2 bases and the J gene lost 3 bases, with 8 bases spanning the gap. This CDR3 reads CASSLPQYYEQYF. Written as DNA, the CDR3 is TGTGCCAGCAGCTTACCCCAATACTACGAGCAGTACTTC.

This clonotype was counted many times. The chain is built from TRBV7-2 and TRBJ2-2; 9 positions match TRBD2. Unmatched junction bases numbered 14, after V lost 11 bases and J lost 1 base. CDR1 is SGHTA and CDR2 is FQGNSA in the germline V gene. The CDR3 sequence is 17 residues long. The CDR3, as DNA: TGTGCCGGATTAGGCGGGAGGGGATCGAAGAACACCGGGGAGCTGTTTTTT. Protein sequence: CAGLGGRGSKNTGELFF.

This clonotype has a handful of counts. This chain links TRBV7-6 with TRBJ1-2; 7 bases are a match to TRBD1. Germline V gene sequence: CDR1 SGHVS, CDR2 FNYEAQ. The J segment lost 3 bases and the V segment lost 5 bases, leaving 6 bases of the junction unmatched. The length of the CDR3 is 14 residues. This CDR3 reads CASSNLGQDYGYTF. The CDR3 DNA sequence: TGTGCCAGCAGCAACCTTGGACAGGACTATGGCTACACCTTC.

This clonotype occurred many times. The rearrangement uses TRBV7-2 and TRBJ2-7; perhaps TRBD2 as D (7 bases). V lost 5 bases and J lost 4, with 18 bases in between. Germline V gene sequence: CDR1 SGHTA, CDR2 FQGNSA. CDR3 length equals 15 residues. For the CDR3, the DNA is TGTGCCAGCAGCCGCAAAGGGGAGGGGGGATACGAGCAGTACTTC. Its protein product is CASSRKGEGGYEQYF. Drawing the rest from reference TRBV7-2 and TRBJ2-7, the complete variable domain is GAGVSQSPSNKVTEKGKDVELRCDPISGHTALYWYRQSLGQGLEFLIYFQGNSAPDKSGLPSDRFSAERTGGSVSTLTIQRTQQEDSAVYLCASSRKGEGGYEQYFGPGTRLTVT.

This clonotype was seen many times. The chain recombines TRBV20-1 with TRBJ2-7; D possibly corresponds to TRBD1 (5 bases). Germline lookup yields CDR1 DFQATT and CDR2 SNEGSKA (reference sequence). V gave up 4 bases and J gave up 2 bases, with 15 bases separating them. The CDR3 consists of 14 residues. In nucleotides, the CDR3 is TGCAGTGCTACTGGGGCCCAGGCAACCTACGAGCAGTACTTC. It is translated as CSATGAQATYEQYF.

This clonotype showed up many times. J is TRBJ2-5 and V is TRBV20-1, with 7 bases aligning to TRBD2. Germline V gene data show CDR1 as DFQATT and CDR2 as SNEGSKA (reference sequence). CDR3 length: 13 residues. The trim removed 2 bases at V and 4 bases at J, leaving 4 bases unmatched. CDR3: CSARFGGGETQYF. The CDR3 region has the DNA TGCAGTGCTAGATTTGGCGGGGGAGAGACCCAGTACTTC.